This paragraph reports one T cell receptor (beta chain). Sequencing was performed with immunoSEQ multiplex PCR; in TCRdb, only in-frame clones are kept and a portion is missing. The sample holds roughly 20,000 clones; about four fifths are singletons and the top ten take about 3.7%. At cycle 4 day 1, cycle 7 day 1, and baseline, blood was sampled. These data originate in a study of OX40 agonist ivuxolimab in advanced cancers. Study background: Patients in the trial were receiving intravenous ivuxolimab every 2 weeks, at doses of 0.01 to 10 mg/kg.

Germline V gives CDR1 MRHNA, CDR2 SNTAGT. The J segment lost 6 bases and the V segment lost 10 bases, leaving 7 bases of the junction unmatched. The CDR3 runs to 13 residues. The sample was CD4+ or CD8+ T cells sorted from blood, taken in a trial of the OX40 agonist ivuxolimab. V and J are TRBV6-4 and TRBJ1-5; 9 nucleotides match TRBD1. This receptor was identified in an adult with an advanced solid tumor such as melanoma, head and neck, liver or kidney cancer. The CDR3 region has the DNA TGTGCCATAACAGGGGGCTGGAGTCAGCCCCAGCATTTT. Residues: CAITGGWSQPQHF.